What follows are 26 T cell receptor beta chains derived from one specimen sequenced in a study of T cells in Graves' hyperthyroidism and ophthalmopathy. Amplification of TCR beta CDR3 regions was performed using RNA transcripts as template. Using the HTBI primer set, a first-round RT-PCR was run on the TCR CDR3. TCRdb independently ran MiXCR on the multiplex PCR reads; one entry per CDR3 protein. The sample includes 530,000 or so distinct CDR3 sequences, approximately 24% of them seen just once. The sample was blood. The source is a woman in her twenties or thirties with Graves' ophthalmopathy.

This clonotype was detected ten times or more. The chain combines TRBV20-1 with TRBJ2-7; 9 bases match TRBD2. The V segment lost 5 bases and the J segment 0 bases; nucleotides outside the gene matches: 2. The germline V gene encodes CDR1 DFQATT and CDR2 SNEGSKA (reference sequence). The CDR3 runs to 13 residues. CDR3 protein: CSAPAGGSYEQYF. CDR3 DNA: TGCAGTGCTCCAGCGGGGGGCTCCTACGAGCAGTACTTC.

The sample holds one count of this clonotype. The chain is built from TRBV14 and TRBJ2-2; D unclear. The V end was cut by 1 base, the J end by 4 bases, with 7 bases between. Germline values: CDR1 SGHDN, CDR2 FVKESK. The CDR3 covers 14 residues. The chain's CDR3 is CASSQVKGTGELFF. DNA for the CDR3: TGTGCCAGCAGCCAAGTAAAGGGCACCGGGGAGCTGTTTTTT.

This clonotype showed up just a few times. The genes are TRBV3-1 and TRBJ1-2; D is undetermined. Germline CDR1 and CDR2: LGHDT and YNNKEL (reference sequence). This CDR3 has 14 residues. V was clipped by 2 bases and J by 7 bases, with 14 bases between them. Written as DNA, the CDR3 is TGTGCCAGCAGCCAAAGCCAGGCCATCGGTGGCTACACCTTC. This translates into CASSQSQAIGGYTF.

This sequence joins TRBV4-3 and TRBJ2-7; TRBD2 is a possible D gene (7 bases). This CDR3 has 15 residues. CDR1 and CDR2 (germline): LGHNA, YSLEER. The ends were cut back, 2 bases at V and 5 bases at J, with 16 bases in the middle. The CDR3 DNA reads as TGCGCCAGCAGCCAACAAGGGGGGGCTCTCGACGAGCAGTACTTC. This translates into CASSQQGGALDEQYF.

This clonotype was picked up many times. The chain joins TRBV20-1 to TRBJ2-5; D perhaps matches TRBD2 (6 bases). V dropped 2 bases and J dropped 5 bases, with 15 bases sitting between them. Germline V gene lookup returns CDR1 DFQATT and CDR2 SNEGSKA (reference sequence). The CDR3 sequence is 14 residues long. The CDR3 nucleotides read TGCAGTGCTAGATTTCCGGCGGGGTCGGAGACCCAGTACTTC. Protein sequence: CSARFPAGSETQYF.

J is TRBJ2-2 and V is TRBV18, with D perhaps matching TRBD1 (5 bases). CDR1 KGHSH and CDR2 LQKENI come from the germline V gene. Trimming removed 6 bases from V and 1 base from J, with 12 bases in between. The CDR3 length is 15 residues. The CDR3 spells CASSNSQGNTGELFF. In DNA form, the CDR3 reads TGTGCCAGCTCGAACTCCCAGGGGAACACCGGGGAGCTGTTTTTT.

The chain employs TRBV7-2 and TRBJ2-4; 8 positions match TRBD2. The ends lost 5 bases at V and 1 base at J; junction bases unmatched: 10. Germline V CDR1 and CDR2: SGHTA, FQGNSA. The CDR3 consists of 17 residues. The CDR3 nucleotides are TGTGCCAGCAGCCAAGAGTTCGCTAGCGGGGCCAAAAACATTCAGTACTTC. Residues: CASSQEFASGAKNIQYF.

This clonotype was recorded at least ten times. The chain carries TRBV30 and TRBJ1-2; D ambiguous. Deletions cut 0 bases from V and 7 bases from J, with 9 bases between. Looked up from germline, CDR1 is GTSNPN and CDR2 is SVGIG (reference sequence). CDR3 length: 12 residues. The CDR3 nucleotides read TGTGCCTGGAGTGTAAACGTTATTGGCTACACCTTC. This translates into CAWSVNVIGYTF.

The chain recombines TRBV20-1 with TRBJ1-1, with 7 bases fitting TRBD1. J was trimmed by 11 bases and V by 6 bases; bases with no gene match: 15. Germline-derived CDR1 and CDR2 are DFQATT and SNEGSKA (reference sequence). The CDR3 has 13 residues. CDR3: CSATENTGAKAFF. CDR3 nucleotides: TGCAGTGCAACCGAGAATACAGGGGCGAAGGCTTTCTTT.

This chain uses TRBV30 with TRBJ1-3; no reliable D call. Germline V gene data show CDR1 as GTSNPN and CDR2 as SVGIG (reference sequence). Trimming took off 1 base at V and 1 base at J, with 8 bases between the two ends. The CDR3 length is 14 residues. This CDR3 is CAWSGGGSGNTIYF. The CDR3 DNA sequence: TGTGCCTGGAGTGGTGGCGGGTCTGGAAACACCATATATTTT.

This clonotype has only a few counts. The chain links TRBV28 to TRBJ1-2; D is uncertain. In germline, CDR1 is MDHEN, CDR2 SYDVKM. With 5 bases removed from V and 4 bases from J, the gap between germline ends came to 11 bases. The CDR3 sequence is 13 residues long. As DNA, the CDR3 is TGTGCCAGCAGTCTAACTCCTGCCTATGGCTACACCTTC. It is translated as CASSLTPAYGYTF.

This clonotype was found many times. The chain recombines TRBV7-9 with TRBJ2-5; D perhaps matches TRBD2 (6 bases). Trimming pared 2 bases from V and 1 base from J, leaving 14 bases between. The length of the CDR3 is 16 residues. CDR1 is SEHNR, CDR2 FQNEAQ, per germline (reference sequence). CDR3 region: CASSLPRGTGQETQYF. In DNA, the CDR3 is TGTGCCAGCAGCTTACCACGCGGGACGGGCCAAGAGACCCAGTACTTC.

This clonotype was observed many times. The genes are TRBV6-5 and TRBJ1-2; 8 bases map to TRBD1. CDR3 length: 15 amino acids. Germline trimming cut 6 bases from V and 6 bases from J; bases unmatched to any gene: 12. Germline values: CDR1 MNHEY, CDR2 SVGAGI. CDR3 sequence (DNA): TGTGCCAGCAGACGAACGGACCGGACAGGGAATGGCTACACCTTC. This codes for CASRRTDRTGNGYTF.

This clonotype was observed a single time. This chain connects TRBV12-3 or TRBV12-4 to TRBJ1-1; 11 bases line up with TRBD1. This CDR3 contains 14 residues. Trimming cost V 3 bases and J 6 bases; bases outside gene matches: 3. CDR3 residues: CASSFLGQGAEAFF. The CDR3 nucleotides read TGTGCCAGCAGTTTCTTGGGACAGGGGGCTGAAGCTTTCTTT.

This clonotype was recorded at least ten times. The chain has TRBV10-3 and TRBJ1-2; D unresolved. This CDR3 is built from 11 residues. The V end was cut by 10 bases, the J end by 8 bases, with 14 bases between. The germline gives CDR1 ENHRY, CDR2 SYGVKD. Here the CDR3 DNA reads TGTGCCAGTTCGCGTTCGGGAGGCTACACCTTC. Its translation is CASSRSGGYTF.

This clonotype was counted between two and nine times. V is TRBV11-2 and J is TRBJ1-3, with TRBD1 as a possible D gene (5 bases). The CDR3 sequence is 18 residues long. The V and J ends lost 4 bases and 0 bases respectively, with 19 bases between them. CDR1 is SGHAT, CDR2 FQNNGV, per germline. The CDR3 reads CASSWISGTDVSGNTIYF. In nucleotides, the CDR3 is TGTGCCAGCAGCTGGATCTCCGGGACCGACGTCTCTGGAAACACCATATATTTT.

This clonotype was observed many times. The genes are TRBV27 and TRBJ1-5, with D tentatively TRBD1 (6 bases). Germline V gives CDR1 MNHEY, CDR2 SMNVEV (reference sequence). The CDR3 covers 14 residues. V lost 2 bases and J 7 bases, leaving 12 bases between the germline ends. The DNA of the CDR3 is TGTGCCAGCAGTTTACAGGGGATGGGGCAGCCCCAGCATTTT. Translation gives CASSLQGMGQPQHF.

The sample holds many counts of this clonotype. V and J are TRBV4-3 and TRBJ1-2, with a tentative D call TRBD1 (5 bases). The V and J ends lost 0 bases and 5 bases respectively, with 13 bases between them. Germline CDR1 is LGHNA and CDR2 is YSLEER. CDR3 size: 15 residues. DNA of the CDR3: TGCGCCAGCAGCCAAGAACGGGCGGGGGGGTATGGCTACACCTTC. Residues: CASSQERAGGYGYTF.

The rearrangement links TRBV12-3 or TRBV12-4 to TRBJ2-7; D may match TRBD1 or TRBD2 (5 bases each). There are 13 residues in the CDR3. Trimming left V 8 bases short and J 4 bases short, with 15 bases between. CDR3 sequence (DNA): TGTGCCAGCGCCTCGTGGGGCGGGTACGAGCAGTACTTC. This sequence encodes CASASWGGYEQYF.

V and J are TRBV2 and TRBJ1-5; tentative D call: TRBD1 (5 bases). The CDR3 covers 15 residues. Germline V gene sequence: CDR1 SNHLY, CDR2 FYNNEI. Between the trimmed V and J ends, which lost 7 bases and 4 bases, there was a span of 17 bases. The CDR3 bases are TGTGCCAGCACCGACGTGGGGGTTGGTAATCAGCCCCAGCATTTT. Translated, it gives CASTDVGVGNQPQHF.

This chain connects TRBV28 to TRBJ2-2, with TRBD1 matching over 9 bases. The CDR3 is 18 residues long. V lost 2 bases, J lost 6 bases, and 13 bases stayed unmatched. Per the germline V gene, CDR1 is MDHEN and CDR2 is SYDVKM. CDR3 sequence (DNA): TGTGCCAGCAGTTTAAGTCGCCGGGACAGGGACTCTCCCGGGGAGCTGTTTTTT. It translates to CASSLSRRDRDSPGELFF. Full variable domain (remainder filled in from reference TRBV28 and TRBJ2-2): DVKVTQSSRYLVKRTGEKVFLECVQDMDHENMFWYRQDPGLGLRLIYFSYDVKMKEKGDIPEGYSVSREKKERFSLILESASTNQTSMYLCASSLSRRDRDSPGELFFGEGSRLTVL.

J is TRBJ2-7 and V is TRBV4-2; D is perhaps TRBD1 (6 bases). CDR1 and CDR2 (germline): LGHNA, YNFKEQ. This CDR3 has 16 residues. The V end lost 0 bases, the J end lost 2 bases, and 14 bases lay between the germline ends. The CDR3 spells CASSQDGQGNPYEQYF. CDR3 nucleotide sequence: TGTGCCAGCAGCCAAGATGGGCAGGGGAACCCCTACGAGCAGTACTTC.

This chain connects TRBV6-1 to TRBJ1-2; TRBD1 might be the D (6 bases). V lost 5 bases and J lost 8, with 12 bases in between. This CDR3 is built from 12 residues. Germline CDR1 reads MNHNS; CDR2 reads SASEGT. The CDR3 loop is CASSNTGFGYTF. The CDR3 DNA reads TGTGCCAGCAGTAATACAGGGTTCGGCTACACCTTC.

This clonotype was picked up a small number of times. This chain connects TRBV27 to TRBJ2-7; D is ambiguous. Germline CDR1 and CDR2: MNHEY and SMNVEV (reference sequence). The V end lost 8 bases, the J end lost 4 bases, and 15 bases lay between the germline ends. The CDR3 runs to 13 residues. The CDR3, as DNA: TGTGCCAGCCCTGGGCGGTGGGGATACGAGCAGTACTTC. It is translated as CASPGRWGYEQYF.

On this clonotype itself: A read error is possible here, since a much larger clone lies one base away. The genes are TRBV7-2 and TRBJ2-2, with D possibly being TRBD2 (5 bases). Germline V lookup: CDR1 SGHTA, CDR2 FQGNSA. The CDR3 sequence is 15 residues long. This CDR3 reads CASSSYFTGSGELCF. CDR3 coding DNA: TGTGCCAGCAGCTCCTATTTTACTGGGTCCGGGGAGCTGTGTTTT.

This clonotype was detected ten times or more. The V call is TRBV7-9, the J call TRBJ1-5; D is unresolved. CDR1 is SEHNR, CDR2 FQNEAQ, per germline (reference sequence). The ends were cut back, 3 bases at V and 5 bases at J, with 8 bases in the middle. This CDR3 region has 13 residues. CDR3 nucleotides: TGTGCCAGCAGCTTGTCCGAGTATCAGCCCCAGCATTTT. Protein sequence: CASSLSEYQPQHF. The full variable domain, with the rest looked up from reference TRBV7-9 and TRBJ1-5, is DTGVSQNPRHKITKRGQNVTFRCDPISEHNRLYWYRQTLGQGPEFLTYFQNEAQLEKSRLLSDRFSAERPKGSFSTLEIQRTEQGDSAMYLCASSLSEYQPQHFGDGTRLSIL.